These T cell receptor beta chains were read from a single sample in a study of shared clonotypes between healthy human individuals. Measured with immunoSEQ multiplex PCR; TCRdb has only the in-frame clones, and not every one. This sample carries about 330,000 clones, roughly 87% of them seen once, and the ten largest clones take 15% to 20%. Sample: memory CD8+ T cells sorted from blood. The receptors derive from a man between 18 and 29 years old in good health. CDR3s include the opening cysteine and the closing phenylalanine or tryptophan. A D gene is named only where the DNA matches it firmly. Size values are once, few and many counts, or a class for expanded clones, and some rows have none.

V gene	J gene	D gene	clone size	CDR3 DNA	CDR3 protein
TRBV5-1	TRBJ2-7	NA	NA	TGCGCCAGCAGCGAGGACAGCCCCTTCTACGAGCAGTACTTC	CASSEDSPFYEQYF
TRBV6-5	TRBJ2-5	TRBD2	NA	TGTGCCAGCAGTTACTCCTCAGGGAGGGCGGAGACCCAGTACTTC	CASSYSSGRAETQYF
TRBV5-1	TRBJ2-5	NA	NA	TGCGCCAGCAGCTCCATACAAGAGACCCAGTACTTC	CASSSIQETQYF
TRBV6-6	TRBJ1-5	NA	NA	TGTGCCGGGGGGACCGTTAGCAATCAGCCCCAGCATTTT	CAGGTVSNQPQHF
TRBV6-5	TRBJ1-6	NA	NA	TGTGCCAGCAGTACGCAGGGTCTCGGGTCACCCCTCCACTTT	CASSTQGLGSPLHF
TRBV4-1	TRBJ1-2	TRBD1	NA	TGCGCCAGCAGCCAAGAGAAACCGACAGGGGGATTTCGTGGCTACACCTTC	CASSQEKPTGGFRGYTF
TRBV10-3	TRBJ2-7	TRBD2	NA	TGTGCCATCAGTTGGGGACTACCGCTTTACGAGCAGTACTTC	CAISWGLPLYEQYF
TRBV9	TRBJ1-5	NA	NA	TGTGCCAGCAGCGAATGGGACGGACCTACGCCCCAGCATTTT	CASSEWDGPTPQHF
TRBV4-3	TRBJ2-3	NA	NA	TGCGCCAGCAGCCAAGCGGGCATGGGGTCCGTAGATACGCAGTATTTT	CASSQAGMGSVDTQYF
TRBV9	TRBJ2-1	TRBD2	NA	TGTGCCAGCAGCGAACTAGTGGGACTAGCGGGAGAGCGTGAGCAGTTCTTC	CASSELVGLAGEREQFF
TRBV6-5	TRBJ2-7	NA	NA	TGTGCCAGCAGTTCAAGCTCCTACGAGCAGTACTTC	CASSSSSYEQYF
TRBV30	TRBJ2-7	NA	NA	TGTGCCTGGACCCGGAGTAGAGGGACGGACCCAAATGAAGGCTACGAGCAGTACTTC	CAWTRSRGTDPNEGYEQYF
TRBV18	TRBJ1-1	TRBD1	once	TGTGCCAGCTCACCATCAGGGGGTAACACTGAAGCTTTCTTT	CASSPSGGNTEAFF
TRBV1	TRBJ2-1	NA	NA	TGCACCAGCAGCCCTCGGTCTAGCGGGAGGGAAACGTCCTACAATGAGCAGTTCTTC	CTSSPRSSGRETSYNEQFF
TRBV13	TRBJ2-7	TRBD2	NA	TGTGCCAGCAGCCCGGGTACCTGGACTAGCGATTACGAGCAGTACTTC	CASSPGTWTSDYEQYF
TRBV4-1	TRBJ2-5	TRBD1	NA	TGCGCCAGCAGAGAGACAGGGGTGGGTATCCAAGAGACCCAGTACTTC	CASRETGVGIQETQYF
TRBV6-1	TRBJ2-5	TRBD2	NA	TGTGCCAGCAGTGACGGCGGGGGGGCCTTTGAGACCCAGTACTTC	CASSDGGGAFETQYF
TRBV19	TRBJ2-7	NA	NA	TGTGCCAGTAGTACAGATTACGAGGAATCTGGCGAGCAGTACTTC	CASSTDYEESGEQYF
TRBV29-1	TRBJ1-2	TRBD1	NA	TGCAGCGTGTTTTGGACAGGCCCGAACTATGGCTACACCTTC	CSVFWTGPNYGYTF
TRBV30	TRBJ2-3	NA	NA	TGTGCCTGGAGATGGGGTACGGGGGCAGGAGATACGCAGTATTTT	CAWRWGTGAGDTQYF
TRBV6-7	TRBJ1-6	NA	few	TGTGCCGAAGCAGGGTCCCCCCTCCACTTT	CAEAGSPLHF
TRBV19	TRBJ2-3	TRBD2	NA	TGTGCCAGTAGTTTACTAGCGGGACCCACAGATACGCAGTATTTT	CASSLLAGPTDTQYF
TRBV25-1	TRBJ2-1	NA	NA	TGTGCCAGCAGTTCGAGGACCCACTACAATGAGCAGTTCTTC	CASSSRTHYNEQFF
TRBV27	TRBJ2-1	NA	NA	TGTGCCAGCAGTTTATGGGGACTGAACTCCTACAATGAGCAGTTCTTC	CASSLWGLNSYNEQFF
TRBV5-6	TRBJ1-2	NA	NA	TGTGCCAGCAGCTATGGAGACAGTACCTATGGCTACACCTTC	CASSYGDSTYGYTF
TRBV18	TRBJ2-7	NA	NA	TGTGCCAGCTCACCCCAAGGACAGTGGTCCTACGAGCAGTACTTC	CASSPQGQWSYEQYF
TRBV7-2	TRBJ2-2	NA	NA	TGTGCCAGCAGCTTAGTAGGGTACACCGGGGAGCTGTTTTTT	CASSLVGYTGELFF
TRBV7-2	TRBJ2-6	NA	NA	TGTGCCAGCAGCTTATATGGGTACGGGGCCAACGTCCTGACTTTC	CASSLYGYGANVLTF
TRBV4-3	TRBJ2-1	NA	NA	TGCGCCAGCAGCCAAGTCATGGGCGTTGAGCAGTTCTTC	CASSQVMGVEQFF
TRBV4-2	TRBJ2-7	TRBD1	NA	TGTGCCAGCAGCCAGGCCGGGACAGAGCTGGGAGAGCAGTACTTC	CASSQAGTELGEQYF
TRBV27	TRBJ2-2	NA	NA	TGTGCCAGCAGTTTATCAGAGGGGGAGCTGTTTTTT	CASSLSEGELFF
TRBV6-1	TRBJ1-1	NA	NA	TGTGCCACTCTTCAGGGGTGGGACACTGAAGCTTTCTTT	CATLQGWDTEAFF
TRBV10-2	TRBJ1-1	NA	NA	TGCGCCAGCAGTGCGGAGGGGAACACTGAAGCTTTCTTT	CASSAEGNTEAFF
TRBV6-5	TRBJ2-4	NA	NA	TGTGCCAGCAGTTTGGACAGAGCGAACATTCAGTACTTC	CASSLDRANIQYF
TRBV5-1	TRBJ1-2	NA	NA	TGCGCCAGCAGCAGGCTCTACATCACCCATGGCTACACCTTC	CASSRLYITHGYTF
TRBV6-4	TRBJ2-4	NA	once	TGTGCCAGCAGTGTGTCCCAGCCCAAAAACATTCAGTACTTC	CASSVSQPKNIQYF
TRBV29-1	TRBJ2-1	NA	NA	TGCAGCGTTGATCTGGTATTTAATGAGCAGTTCTTC	CSVDLVFNEQFF
TRBV13	TRBJ2-3	TRBD2	NA	TGTGCCAGCAGCCCCCGGGGGGGTACGCAGTATTTT	CASSPRGGTQYF